Listed below are T cell receptor beta chains from one sample, sequenced in a study of cytomegalovirus exposure and HLA in healthy donors. The assay was immunoSEQ multiplex PCR, and TCRdb's table has in-frame clones only and misses some. In the table there are about 120,000 clones, about 15% of which are singletons. What was sequenced was PBMCs. These TCRs come from a female donor in good health and CMV-seropositive. Each CDR3 is given with its conserved first and last residue. A D gene is named only where the DNA matches it firmly. For some rows the clone size is stated as once, few or many, or as a class when expanded; others skip it.

d_gene: TRBD1; abundance: few; v_gene: TRBV7-3; j_gene: TRBJ2-7; CDR3nt: TGTGCCAGCAGCCCGGACAGGAACTACGAGCAGTACTTC; CDR3aa: CASSPDRNYEQYF
d_gene: .; abundance: .; v_gene: TRBV27; j_gene: TRBJ1-5; CDR3nt: TGTGCCAGCAGTTTGGTAGGGGGCAATCAGCCCCAGCATTTT; CDR3aa: CASSLVGGNQPQHF
d_gene: .; abundance: few; v_gene: TRBV2; j_gene: TRBJ1-1; CDR3nt: TGTGCCAGCAGTGACGGGAGGGGGAACACTGAAGCTTTCTTT; CDR3aa: CASSDGRGNTEAFF
d_gene: .; abundance: few; v_gene: TRBV13; j_gene: TRBJ2-5; CDR3nt: TGTGCCAGCAGCCGGGGACTTGAAGAGACCCAGTACTTC; CDR3aa: CASSRGLEETQYF
d_gene: TRBD1; abundance: few; v_gene: TRBV5-1; j_gene: TRBJ2-1; CDR3nt: TGCGCCAGCAGCTTGGGGCCTAGGACAGGATCCTACAATGAGCAGTTCTTC; CDR3aa: CASSLGPRTGSYNEQFF
d_gene: .; abundance: few; v_gene: TRBV28; j_gene: TRBJ1-2; CDR3nt: TGTGCCAGCAGTTTAGTCCACAGTAACTATGGCTACACCTTC; CDR3aa: CASSLVHSNYGYTF
d_gene: TRBD2; abundance: .; v_gene: TRBV5-1; j_gene: TRBJ2-7; CDR3nt: TGCGCCAGCAGCAGAGGGACTAGCGGGAGCGGGGGCTCCTACGAGCAGTACTTC; CDR3aa: CASSRGTSGSGGSYEQYF
d_gene: .; abundance: .; v_gene: TRBV4-3; j_gene: TRBJ1-6; CDR3nt: TGCGCCAGCAGCCAAGATGGGACTGGAGGAGGGACACCCCTCCACTTT; CDR3aa: CASSQDGTGGGTPLHF
d_gene: TRBD1; abundance: .; v_gene: TRBV5-1; j_gene: TRBJ1-2; CDR3nt: TGCGCCAGCAGCCGACAGGGGGCAAACTATGGCTACACCTTC; CDR3aa: CASSRQGANYGYTF
d_gene: TRBD1; abundance: few; v_gene: TRBV4-3; j_gene: TRBJ2-1; CDR3nt: TGCGCCAGCAGCTCCGGGACAGTTCGTGGGGCCTACAATGAGCAGTTCTTC; CDR3aa: CASSSGTVRGAYNEQFF
d_gene: TRBD2; abundance: .; v_gene: TRBV5-1; j_gene: TRBJ2-3; CDR3nt: TGCGCCAGCAGCTTGGGAGCTAGCGGGGGTCCCACAGATACGCAGTATTTT; CDR3aa: CASSLGASGGPTDTQYF
d_gene: .; abundance: .; v_gene: TRBV7-9; j_gene: TRBJ2-3; CDR3nt: TGTGCCAGCAGCTTCGCCAGGGTCATGACAGATACGCAGTATTTT; CDR3aa: CASSFARVMTDTQYF
d_gene: TRBD2; abundance: .; v_gene: TRBV7-9; j_gene: TRBJ2-7; CDR3nt: TGTGCCAGCAGCGCGCTAGCGGGGGGTTCCTACGAGCAGTACTTC; CDR3aa: CASSALAGGSYEQYF
d_gene: TRBD1; abundance: few; v_gene: TRBV9; j_gene: TRBJ2-7; CDR3nt: TGTGCCAGCAGCCTAACGTCCGGGACAGGGGTCTACGAGCAGTACTTC; CDR3aa: CASSLTSGTGVYEQYF
d_gene: .; abundance: few; v_gene: TRBV13; j_gene: TRBJ2-5; CDR3nt: TGTGCCAGCAGGGGTAGCGGACAAGAGACCCAGTACTTC; CDR3aa: CASRGSGQETQYF
d_gene: TRBD1; abundance: few; v_gene: TRBV28; j_gene: TRBJ1-1; CDR3nt: TGTGCCAGCAGCCTGACAGGGGACATGAACACTGAAGCTTTCTTT; CDR3aa: CASSLTGDMNTEAFF
d_gene: .; abundance: few; v_gene: TRBV7-6; j_gene: TRBJ2-2; CDR3nt: TGTGCCAGCAGCTTAGATCAGGGAGGCACCGGGGAGCTGTTTTTT; CDR3aa: CASSLDQGGTGELFF
d_gene: .; abundance: .; v_gene: TRBV5-1; j_gene: TRBJ2-2; CDR3nt: TGCGCCAGCAGCTCGACAGGGAACACCGGGGAGCTGTTTTTT; CDR3aa: CASSSTGNTGELFF
d_gene: TRBD2; abundance: .; v_gene: TRBV13; j_gene: TRBJ2-4; CDR3nt: TGTGCCAGCAGCTTCGGGGGGAGGAACATTCAGTACTTC; CDR3aa: CASSFGGRNIQYF
d_gene: TRBD1; abundance: .; v_gene: TRBV28; j_gene: TRBJ1-5; CDR3nt: TGTGCCAGCAGACCGGACAGGGTCAATCAGCCCCAGCATTTT; CDR3aa: CASRPDRVNQPQHF
d_gene: .; abundance: .; v_gene: TRBV5-6; j_gene: TRBJ2-3; CDR3nt: TGTGCCAGCAGCTTAAGTACCGGGATTCACAACACAGATACGCAGTATTTT; CDR3aa: CASSLSTGIHNTDTQYF
d_gene: TRBD1; abundance: .; v_gene: TRBV18; j_gene: TRBJ1-5; CDR3nt: TGTGCCAGCTCACCACGACAGGGTAGGGGGCAGCCCCAGCATTTT; CDR3aa: CASSPRQGRGQPQHF
d_gene: .; abundance: .; v_gene: TRBV7-2; j_gene: TRBJ1-1; CDR3nt: TGTGCCAGCAGCTTAAATTTTAACAGGCGGAACACTGAAGCTTTCTTT; CDR3aa: CASSLNFNRRNTEAFF
d_gene: .; abundance: .; v_gene: TRBV5-6; j_gene: TRBJ1-5; CDR3nt: TGTGCCAGCAGCTTCAGAAATCAGCCCCAGCATTTT; CDR3aa: CASSFRNQPQHF
d_gene: TRBD2; abundance: .; v_gene: TRBV19; j_gene: TRBJ2-7; CDR3nt: TGTGCCAGTAGTAGAGGGGACTACTCCTACGAGCAGTACTTC; CDR3aa: CASSRGDYSYEQYF
d_gene: .; abundance: few; v_gene: TRBV5-1; j_gene: TRBJ2-1; CDR3nt: TGCGCCAGCAGCTTACCCCCTACTTACAATGAGCAGTTCTTC; CDR3aa: CASSLPPTYNEQFF
d_gene: TRBD1; abundance: few; v_gene: TRBV15; j_gene: TRBJ1-1; CDR3nt: TGTGCCACCAGCGTGGACAGGGACGAAGCTTTCTTT; CDR3aa: CATSVDRDEAFF
d_gene: .; abundance: .; v_gene: TRBV5-1; j_gene: TRBJ1-2; CDR3nt: TGCGCCAGCAGCTTGGGAGGCTATGGCTACACCTTC; CDR3aa: CASSLGGYGYTF
d_gene: .; abundance: .; v_gene: TRBV27; j_gene: TRBJ2-7; CDR3nt: TGTGCCAGCAGCTTCGCGGAGTCCTACGAGCAGTACTTC; CDR3aa: CASSFAESYEQYF
d_gene: TRBD1; abundance: .; v_gene: TRBV28; j_gene: TRBJ2-4; CDR3nt: TGTGCCAGCAGCCAGACAGGGGGTAGTGGCATTCAGTACTTC; CDR3aa: CASSQTGGSGIQYF
d_gene: .; abundance: few; v_gene: TRBV18; j_gene: TRBJ1-1; CDR3nt: TGTGCCAGCTCACCGCAGAACAGGGTTACTGAAGCTTTCTTT; CDR3aa: CASSPQNRVTEAFF
d_gene: TRBD1; abundance: .; v_gene: TRBV27; j_gene: TRBJ1-1; CDR3nt: TGTGCCAGCAGCCGGGACAGGGGTGCAGCTTTCTTT; CDR3aa: CASSRDRGAAFF
d_gene: TRBD2; abundance: few; v_gene: TRBV7-6; j_gene: TRBJ2-3; CDR3nt: TGTGCCAGCAGCAGCGGGACTGAAGGGACAGATACGCAGTATTTT; CDR3aa: CASSSGTEGTDTQYF
d_gene: TRBD2; abundance: few; v_gene: TRBV10-1; j_gene: TRBJ2-1; CDR3nt: TGCGCCAGCAGTGAGTCGGGGACTAGCGGGAGCAATGAGCAGTTCTTC; CDR3aa: CASSESGTSGSNEQFF
d_gene: .; abundance: few; v_gene: TRBV7-9; j_gene: TRBJ2-7; CDR3nt: TGTGCCAGCAGCTTAGAGGGCGGGTTAGCCTACGAGCAGTACTTC; CDR3aa: CASSLEGGLAYEQYF
d_gene: .; abundance: few; v_gene: TRBV25-1; j_gene: TRBJ1-2; CDR3nt: TGTGCCAGCAGTCCAGGGTGGCGGGGCTACACCTTC; CDR3aa: CASSPGWRGYTF
d_gene: TRBD1; abundance: .; v_gene: TRBV6-4; j_gene: TRBJ2-3; CDR3nt: TGTGCCAGCAGTTTGGGACAGGGGATCACAGATACGCAGTATTTT; CDR3aa: CASSLGQGITDTQYF
d_gene: TRBD2; abundance: few; v_gene: TRBV14; j_gene: TRBJ2-1; CDR3nt: TGTGCCAGCAGCCAATTAGCGGGAGTCGGGAATGAGCAGTTCTTC; CDR3aa: CASSQLAGVGNEQFF
d_gene: .; abundance: .; v_gene: TRBV5-6; j_gene: TRBJ1-2; CDR3nt: TGTGCCAGCAGCCCCCCGGGGAAGAGGAGCTACACCTTC; CDR3aa: CASSPPGKRSYTF
d_gene: TRBD2; abundance: .; v_gene: TRBV11-2; j_gene: TRBJ2-5; CDR3nt: TGTGCCAGCAGCATAAGACTAGCGGGGGCGGAGACCCAGTACTTC; CDR3aa: CASSIRLAGAETQYF
d_gene: TRBD1; abundance: .; v_gene: TRBV19; j_gene: TRBJ1-5; CDR3nt: TGTGCCAGTAGTATAGGACTTGGATCGAGTGCTACAGGGGGGTGGATTGGCAATCAGCCCCAGCATTTT; CDR3aa: CASSIGLGSSATGGWIGNQPQHF
d_gene: TRBD1; abundance: few; v_gene: TRBV28; j_gene: TRBJ2-1; CDR3nt: TGTGCCAGCAGTTTCAGGGACAGGTTCAATGAGCAGTTCTTC; CDR3aa: CASSFRDRFNEQFF
d_gene: TRBD1; abundance: few; v_gene: TRBV2; j_gene: TRBJ1-1; CDR3nt: TGTGCCAGCAGTATGACAGGGCGGGACACTGAAGCTTTCTTT; CDR3aa: CASSMTGRDTEAFF
d_gene: TRBD2; abundance: .; v_gene: TRBV7-2; j_gene: TRBJ2-1; CDR3nt: TGTGCCAGCAGCTTCCCGGGACTAGCGGGGGGGAGCTCCTACAATGAGCAGTTCTTC; CDR3aa: CASSFPGLAGGSSYNEQFF
d_gene: .; abundance: .; v_gene: TRBV6-1; j_gene: TRBJ2-7; CDR3nt: TGTGCCAGCAGAGTAACAGGGTTCTACGAGCAGTACTTC; CDR3aa: CASRVTGFYEQYF
d_gene: TRBD1; abundance: .; v_gene: TRBV5-1; j_gene: TRBJ1-1; CDR3nt: TGCGCCAGCAGCAGGGACAGGGGATGGAACACTGAAGCTTTCTTT; CDR3aa: CASSRDRGWNTEAFF
d_gene: TRBD2; abundance: .; v_gene: TRBV29-1; j_gene: TRBJ2-5; CDR3nt: TGCAGCGTTATGGGACTAGCGGGGGGAGAGACCCAGTACTTC; CDR3aa: CSVMGLAGGETQYF
d_gene: .; abundance: few; v_gene: TRBV15; j_gene: TRBJ2-7; CDR3nt: TGTGCCACCAGCCCTCTAGACAGCGCAACCTACGAGCAGTACTTC; CDR3aa: CATSPLDSATYEQYF
d_gene: TRBD2; abundance: few; v_gene: TRBV9; j_gene: TRBJ2-1; CDR3nt: TGTGCCAGCAGCGTAGAAGCTAGCGGGAGATACAATGAGCAGTTCTTC; CDR3aa: CASSVEASGRYNEQFF
d_gene: .; abundance: few; v_gene: TRBV28; j_gene: TRBJ1-5; CDR3nt: TGTGCCAGCAGCCGGACATTATATAGCAATCAGCCCCAGCATTTT; CDR3aa: CASSRTLYSNQPQHF
d_gene: .; abundance: few; v_gene: TRBV15; j_gene: TRBJ1-2; CDR3nt: TGTGCCACCAGCAGAGATCAGGGAGGGTTAAACTATGGCTACACCTTC; CDR3aa: CATSRDQGGLNYGYTF
d_gene: .; abundance: .; v_gene: TRBV5-1; j_gene: TRBJ2-3; CDR3nt: TGCGCCAGCAGCTTGCTAACAGATACGCAGTATTTT; CDR3aa: CASSLLTDTQYF
d_gene: TRBD2; abundance: few; v_gene: TRBV30; j_gene: TRBJ2-3; CDR3nt: TGTGCCTGGAGTCTGGCCCGGACTAGCGGGAGCACAGATACGCAGTATTTT; CDR3aa: CAWSLARTSGSTDTQYF
d_gene: TRBD1; abundance: few; v_gene: TRBV7-2; j_gene: TRBJ2-3; CDR3nt: TGTGCCGGGGCGGGGACAGGGGGTATCACAGATACGCAGTATTTT; CDR3aa: CAGAGTGGITDTQYF
d_gene: .; abundance: few; v_gene: TRBV5-1; j_gene: TRBJ1-2; CDR3nt: TGCGCCAGCAGCTTGGACCAGTTCTCCTATGGCTACACCTTC; CDR3aa: CASSLDQFSYGYTF
d_gene: TRBD1; abundance: .; v_gene: TRBV6-5; j_gene: TRBJ1-2; CDR3nt: TGTGCCAGCAGTTACAAGACAGGGGCTATTCGCTACACCTTC; CDR3aa: CASSYKTGAIRYTF
d_gene: TRBD1; abundance: .; v_gene: TRBV28; j_gene: TRBJ1-1; CDR3nt: TGCCAGACGGAGGAGACAGGGAGGTTATCCATGAACACTGAAGCTTTCTTT; CDR3aa: CQTEETGRLSMNTEAFF